Following are 3 T cell receptor beta chains from one sample sequenced in a study of CD8+ T cells in alopecia areata. RNA was isolated and reverse transcribed to cDNA, the sequencing template. Produced via immunoSEQ multiplex PCR; TCRdb's table is partial and in-frame only. The sample holds over 90,000 clones, 55% seen once. The specimen was CD4+ T cells sorted from blood. Source of these receptors: a human donor in good health.

This chain uses TRBV7-8 with TRBJ1-1, with D perhaps TRBD1 (5 bases). The CDR3 is made up of 12 amino acids. Trimming stripped 4 bases from V and 11 bases from J, with 14 bases between. The germline gives CDR1 SGHVS, CDR2 FQNEAQ. The DNA of the CDR3 is TGTGCCAGCAGCTCCACTGGGGGACGGGCTTTCTTT. Its protein is CASSSTGGRAFF.

CDR3 DNA sequence: TGTGCCAGCAGCATAAACTCGAACATGCCAGAGACCCAGTACTTC. As protein: CASSINSNMPETQYF. The chain recombines TRBV9 with TRBJ2-5; D remains ambiguous. Trimming left V 4 bases short and J 4 bases short, with 17 bases between. The CDR3 length is 15 residues. The germline V gene has CDR1 SGDLS and CDR2 YYNGEE.

This clone was seen more than once but under ten times. The chain links TRBV7-2 to TRBJ2-5, with a tentative D call TRBD1 (6 bases). Germline values: CDR1 SGHTA, CDR2 FQGNSA. CDR3 size: 15 residues. Trimming shortened V by 4 bases and J by 5 bases, and 17 bases separated the two germline ends. CDR3 amino acids: CASSWGTGKVETQYF. For the CDR3, the DNA is TGTGCCAGCAGCTGGGGTACAGGGAAGGTGGAGACCCAGTACTTC.